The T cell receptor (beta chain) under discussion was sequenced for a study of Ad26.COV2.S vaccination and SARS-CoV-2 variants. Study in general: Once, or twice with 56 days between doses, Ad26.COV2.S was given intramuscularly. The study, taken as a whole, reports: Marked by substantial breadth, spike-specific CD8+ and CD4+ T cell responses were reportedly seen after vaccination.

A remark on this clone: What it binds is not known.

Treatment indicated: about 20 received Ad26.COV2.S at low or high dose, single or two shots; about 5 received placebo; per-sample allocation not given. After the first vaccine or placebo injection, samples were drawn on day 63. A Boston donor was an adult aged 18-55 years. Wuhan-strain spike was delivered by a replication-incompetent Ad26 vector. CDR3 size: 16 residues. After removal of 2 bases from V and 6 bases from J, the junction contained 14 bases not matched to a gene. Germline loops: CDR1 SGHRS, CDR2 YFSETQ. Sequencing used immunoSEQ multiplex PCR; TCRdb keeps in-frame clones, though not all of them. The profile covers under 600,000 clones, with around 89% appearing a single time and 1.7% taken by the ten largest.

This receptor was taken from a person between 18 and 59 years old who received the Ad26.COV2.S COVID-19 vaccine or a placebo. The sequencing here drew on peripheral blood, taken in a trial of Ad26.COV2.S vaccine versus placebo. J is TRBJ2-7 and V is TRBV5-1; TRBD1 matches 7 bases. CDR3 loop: CASSFTGDGTSREQYF. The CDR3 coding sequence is TGCGCCAGCAGCTTTACAGGGGATGGGACCTCTCGCGAGCAGTACTTC.